This record looks at one TCR beta chain sequence and its context. Its antigen is still unknown. It was with 60 Vbeta and 13 Jbeta primers that the PCR ran. The data were produced by immunoSEQ multiplex PCR, yet TCRdb's version contains in-frame clones alone and is incomplete. The sample lists 150,000 to 200,000 clones, 75% to 90% occurring once. The data are from a study of cytomegalovirus exposure and HLA in healthy donors. The CDR3 is 14 amino acids. Germline lookup yields CDR1 GTSNPN and CDR2 SVGIG (reference sequence). V was pared by 3 bases and J by 3 bases, with 12 bases between. Study observations and caveats: A link between a missense DCLRE1C variant and TCR beta V- and J-gene trimming emerged from a later analysis. Later work found most CMV-associated TCR beta chains apparently HLA-restricted.

The clonotype comes from a girl aged 2-15 years in good health and CMV-seropositive. The material sequenced was PBMCs. The chain uses TRBV30 and TRBJ2-1, with D maybe TRBD2 (6 bases). CDR3: CAWRAKAGYNEQFF. The CDR3, as DNA: TGTGCCTGGAGAGCCAAAGCGGGCTACAATGAGCAGTTCTTC.